The rows below give T cell receptor beta chains drawn from one sample of a study of Tregs in tolerant kidney transplant recipients. Only in-frame clones appear in the TCRdb table, and some are missing; sequencing was by immunoSEQ multiplex PCR. Found here are under 90,000 clones, more than 85% of them singletons; the top ten hold 1.6%. The source material was CD4+ T cells from blood (PBMCs), sampled 24 months after the transplant. Receptors were obtained from a human patient who received a combined kidney and bone marrow transplant. Some T cells may be transferred from the graft donor. The CDR3 runs from the conserved cysteine through the conserved F or W. Fields, in order: V gene, clone size, D gene, J gene, CDR3 DNA, CDR3 protein. The D gene is left open where the match is weak. Rows may omit the clone size; those that give it use once, few, many or a size class.

TRBV7-9	NA	TRBD2	TRBJ2-3	TGTGCCAGCAGCCCGCGGACTAGCAGCTACACAGATACGCAGTATTTT	CASSPRTSSYTDTQYF
TRBV6-4	NA	NA	TRBJ2-2	TGTGCCAGCAGTGAAACACTAGCAATCACTAACACCGGGGAGCTGTTTTTT	CASSETLAITNTGELFF
TRBV5-1	NA	TRBD2	TRBJ2-3	TGCGCCAGCAGCTTACGATTAGCGGGGATAAAAGATACGCAGTATTTT	CASSLRLAGIKDTQYF
TRBV10-3	NA	TRBD2	TRBJ2-3	TGTGCCATCAGCACCTCGGGGCGGGGGGGCCTAGATACGCAGTATTTT	CAISTSGRGGLDTQYF
TRBV7-9	NA	TRBD2	TRBJ2-1	TGTGCCAGCAGCTTTATAGGGACTAGCCTGAATGAGCAGTTCTTC	CASSFIGTSLNEQFF
TRBV4-3	NA	NA	TRBJ2-7	TGCGCCAGCAGCCAACAGGGGGGCGTCCCCTACGAGCAGTACTTC	CASSQQGGVPYEQYF
TRBV18	NA	TRBD1	TRBJ1-5	TGTGCCAGCTCACCGGGACAGAACAATCAGCCCCAGCATTTT	CASSPGQNNQPQHF
TRBV19	NA	TRBD1	TRBJ2-6	TGTGCCAGTAGGGACAGGGTAGCGGCTGGGGCCAACGTCCTGACTTTC	CASRDRVAAGANVLTF
TRBV4-2	NA	TRBD2	TRBJ2-1	TGTGCCAGCAGCCAGGGGGGGACTAGCGATTTGGGGTTCTTC	CASSQGGTSDLGFF
TRBV30	NA	NA	TRBJ1-6	TGTGCCTGGAGGGTTACAACTAATTCACCCCTCCACTTT	CAWRVTTNSPLHF
TRBV12-5	NA	NA	TRBJ1-1	TGTGCTAGTGGTTTGATCTTACAAAAACAGGGCCTGAACACTGAAGCTTTCTTT	CASGLILQKQGLNTEAFF
TRBV6-5	NA	NA	TRBJ1-4	TGTGCCAGCAGTTCAGTTTCGACTAATGAAAAACTGTTTTTT	CASSSVSTNEKLFF
TRBV4-2	once	NA	TRBJ2-7	TGTGCCAGCAGCCAACAGGGTAGCTCCTACGAGCAGTACTTC	CASSQQGSSYEQYF
TRBV18	NA	NA	TRBJ2-5	TGTGCCAGCTCACGGTCACTCCAAGAGACCCAGTACTTC	CASSRSLQETQYF
TRBV6-1	once	TRBD2	TRBJ2-7	TGTGCCAGCAGTGAACGGGGGGGCCCGTTCTCCTACGAGCAGTACTTC	CASSERGGPFSYEQYF
TRBV29-1	NA	NA	TRBJ1-2	TGCAGCGTCCCGCCCGGGCCGGGGAGGGGCAACTATGGCTACACCTTC	CSVPPGPGRGNYGYTF
TRBV7-8	NA	TRBD1	TRBJ1-5	TGTGCCAGCAGCCCTAGACAGGGACAGCCCCAGCATTTT	CASSPRQGQPQHF
TRBV6-5	NA	NA	TRBJ1-2	TGTGCCAGCACCGGGGCTCTGACAGGCGGCTATGGCTACACCTTC	CASTGALTGGYGYTF
TRBV5-1	NA	TRBD1	TRBJ1-2	TGCGCCAGCAGCTTGGCCTTAGCCGGGACAGGGCATGACTATGGCTACACCTTC	CASSLALAGTGHDYGYTF
TRBV7-9	NA	TRBD1	TRBJ1-4	TGTGCCAGCAGTCTTATCCGGGACAGGGGAAGAGAAAAACTGTTTTTT	CASSLIRDRGREKLFF
TRBV6-4	NA	TRBD2	TRBJ2-3	TGTGCCAGCAGTAATTCGGGACTAGCGGGAGACCAGCGCGGTACGCAGTATTTT	CASSNSGLAGDQRGTQYF
TRBV15	NA	TRBD2	TRBJ2-7	TGTGCCACCAGCAGAGACCCCATGTTTAGCGGGAGCTCCTACGAGCAGTACTTC	CATSRDPMFSGSSYEQYF
TRBV5-1	NA	TRBD1	TRBJ2-7	TGCGCCAGCAGCTTGGCCTTAGAGGGGGCGGGCGAGCAGTACTTC	CASSLALEGAGEQYF
TRBV19	NA	TRBD2	TRBJ2-3	TGTGCCAGTAGTATTGGCGGGAGAGATAGAGATACGCAGTATTTT	CASSIGGRDRDTQYF
TRBV18	NA	NA	TRBJ2-6	TGTGCCAGCTCATCGCGAGTTAGACGAGGTGGGGCCAACGTCCTGACTTTC	CASSSRVRRGGANVLTF
TRBV10-3	NA	TRBD2	TRBJ2-5	TGTGCCATCAGTGAGAGACTAGCGGGGGGGCCGGGGGAGACCCAGTACTTC	CAISERLAGGPGETQYF
TRBV27	few	NA	TRBJ2-7	TGTGCCAGCAGTTTCGCAGGGCCCTACGAGCAGTACTTC	CASSFAGPYEQYF
TRBV6-5	NA	TRBD2	TRBJ2-3	TGTGCCAGCATGGGACTAGCGGGAGCTGATACGCAGTATTTT	CASMGLAGADTQYF
TRBV5-4	once	NA	TRBJ2-7	TGTGCCAGCAGCTTGGACGACAGGCAACCCTCCTACGAGCAGTACTTC	CASSLDDRQPSYEQYF
TRBV5-1	NA	TRBD1	TRBJ2-3	TGCGCCAGCAGCTTGGTTCGACAGGGGGGTGAGAGCACAGATACGCAGTATTTT	CASSLVRQGGESTDTQYF
TRBV7-3	NA	TRBD1	TRBJ1-5	TGTGCCAGCAGCTTAACAGTGGGACAGATAAATCAGCCCCAGCATTTT	CASSLTVGQINQPQHF
TRBV5-4	NA	NA	TRBJ1-2	TGTGCCAGCAGCTTGGCAGTCACAGACTATGGCTACACCTTC	CASSLAVTDYGYTF
TRBV23-1	NA	NA	TRBJ2-1	TGCGCCAGCAGTCAATCATTACCCGGACAGCTCAGCTCCTACAATGAGCAGTTCTTC	CASSQSLPGQLSSYNEQFF
TRBV6-5	once	NA	TRBJ1-5	TGTGCCAGCAGCCTTCGACAGAATCAGCCCCAGCATTTT	CASSLRQNQPQHF
TRBV7-2	NA	NA	TRBJ1-3	TGTGCCAGCAGCTTAGTGGGGGGTTCGGGTGGAAACACCATATATTTT	CASSLVGGSGGNTIYF
TRBV18	NA	TRBD1	TRBJ2-7	TGTGCCAGCTCACGCGCCGGGACAGGTTACGAGCAGTACTTC	CASSRAGTGYEQYF
TRBV2	NA	TRBD1	TRBJ1-1	TGTGCCAGCCGCAGGGGGCTGAACACTGAAGCTTTCTTT	CASRRGLNTEAFF
TRBV5-1	NA	TRBD2	TRBJ2-3	TGCGCCAGCAGCTTGGAGAGTAGCGGGGGTTATACGCAGTATTTT	CASSLESSGGYTQYF
TRBV5-8	NA	TRBD1	TRBJ2-3	TGTGCCAGCAGTCGTCAGGGGGCTGAAGATACGCAGTATTTT	CASSRQGAEDTQYF
TRBV7-2	few	NA	TRBJ1-5	TGTGCCAGCAGCTACGGTTATAGCAATCAGCCCCAGCATTTT	CASSYGYSNQPQHF
TRBV27	NA	TRBD1	TRBJ2-1	TGTGCCAGCAGTTTTACGGACAGGGATCCAAGGGGTGAGCAGTTCTTC	CASSFTDRDPRGEQFF
TRBV4-3	NA	NA	TRBJ2-5	TGCGCCAGCAGCCAAGTCCTCGCCGGCGGACTGGAGACCCAGTACTTC	CASSQVLAGGLETQYF
TRBV2	NA	NA	TRBJ1-1	TGTGCCAGCACCTTGGGGCCTGGGACTGAAGCTTTCTTT	CASTLGPGTEAFF
TRBV7-7	NA	TRBD1	TRBJ2-2	TGTGCCAGCAGCGCAACAGGGGCCGGCGGGGAGCTGTTTTTT	CASSATGAGGELFF
TRBV10-2	NA	TRBD2	TRBJ2-5	TGCGCCAGCCCCTCTAGCGGGCTAGAGACCCAGTACTTC	CASPSSGLETQYF
TRBV7-9	once	NA	TRBJ2-1	TGTGCCAGCAGCTTTAGTAGCTCCTACAATGAGCAGTTCTTC	CASSFSSSYNEQFF
TRBV28	NA	TRBD2	TRBJ2-1	TGTGCCAGCAGTAGGACTAGCGGGAGGGCCAGTGAGCAGTTCTTC	CASSRTSGRASEQFF
TRBV28	NA	NA	TRBJ1-2	TGTGCCAGCAGCCCCTTAATAGGTGGAGGGAGTAACTATGGCTACACCTTC	CASSPLIGGGSNYGYTF